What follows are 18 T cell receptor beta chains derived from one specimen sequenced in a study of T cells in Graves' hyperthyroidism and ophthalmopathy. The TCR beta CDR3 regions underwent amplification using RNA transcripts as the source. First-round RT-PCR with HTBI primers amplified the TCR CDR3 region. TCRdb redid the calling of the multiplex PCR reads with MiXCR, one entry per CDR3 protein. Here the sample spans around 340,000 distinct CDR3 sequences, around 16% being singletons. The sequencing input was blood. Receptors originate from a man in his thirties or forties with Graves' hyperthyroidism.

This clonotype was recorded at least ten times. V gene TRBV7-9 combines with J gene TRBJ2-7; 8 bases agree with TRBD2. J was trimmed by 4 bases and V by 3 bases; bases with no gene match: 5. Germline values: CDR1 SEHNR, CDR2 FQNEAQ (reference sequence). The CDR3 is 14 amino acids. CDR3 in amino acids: CASSLLERGYEQYF. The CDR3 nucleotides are TGTGCCAGCAGCTTGTTGGAGCGGGGGTACGAGCAGTACTTC. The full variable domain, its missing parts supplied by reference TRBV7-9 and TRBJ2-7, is DTGVSQNPRHKITKRGQNVTFRCDPISEHNRLYWYRQTLGQGPEFLTYFQNEAQLEKSRLLSDRFSAERPKGSFSTLEIQRTEQGDSAMYLCASSLLERGYEQYFGPGTRLTVT.

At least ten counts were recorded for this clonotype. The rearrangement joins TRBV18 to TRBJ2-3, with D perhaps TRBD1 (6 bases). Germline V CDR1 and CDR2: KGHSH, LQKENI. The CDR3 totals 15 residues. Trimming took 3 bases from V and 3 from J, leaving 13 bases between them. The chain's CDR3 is CASSPGARLTDTQYF. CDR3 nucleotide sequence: TGTGCCAGCTCACCGGGGGCGAGGTTGACAGATACGCAGTATTTT.

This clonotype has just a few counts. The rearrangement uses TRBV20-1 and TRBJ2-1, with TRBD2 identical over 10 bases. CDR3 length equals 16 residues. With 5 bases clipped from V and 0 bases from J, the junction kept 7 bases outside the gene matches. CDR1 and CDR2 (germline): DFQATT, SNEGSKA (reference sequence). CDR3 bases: TGCAGTGCTTCCAGCGGGAGGGCCAGCTCCTACAATGAGCAGTTCTTC. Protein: CSASSGRASSYNEQFF.

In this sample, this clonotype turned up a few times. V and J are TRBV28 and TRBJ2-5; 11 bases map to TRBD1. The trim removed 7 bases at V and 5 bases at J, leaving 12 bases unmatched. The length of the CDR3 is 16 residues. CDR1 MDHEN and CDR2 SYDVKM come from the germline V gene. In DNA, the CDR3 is TGTGCCAGCACCCTAGGACAGGGGGCGTTCGGGGAGACCCAGTACTTC. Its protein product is CASTLGQGAFGETQYF.

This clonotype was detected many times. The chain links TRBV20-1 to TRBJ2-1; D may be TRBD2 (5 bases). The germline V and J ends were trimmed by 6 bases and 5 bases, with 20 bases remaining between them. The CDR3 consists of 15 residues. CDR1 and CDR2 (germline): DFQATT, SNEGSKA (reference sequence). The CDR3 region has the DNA TGCAGTGCCCAAATTACTAGTAACCCGGACAATGAGCAGTTCTTC. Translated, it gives CSAQITSNPDNEQFF.

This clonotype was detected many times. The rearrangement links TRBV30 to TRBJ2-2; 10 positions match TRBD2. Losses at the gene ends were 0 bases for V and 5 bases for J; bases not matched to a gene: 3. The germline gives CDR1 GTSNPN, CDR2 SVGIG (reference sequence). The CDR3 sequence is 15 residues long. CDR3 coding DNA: TGTGCCTGGAGTGTAAGCGGGAGGGTTACCGGGGAGCTGTTTTTT. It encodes CAWSVSGRVTGELFF.

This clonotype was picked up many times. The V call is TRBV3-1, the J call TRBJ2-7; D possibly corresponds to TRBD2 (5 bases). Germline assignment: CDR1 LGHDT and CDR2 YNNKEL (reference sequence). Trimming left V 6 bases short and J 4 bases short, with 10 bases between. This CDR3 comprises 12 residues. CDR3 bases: TGTGCCAGCAGTCTCGGACTTTACGAGCAGTACTTC. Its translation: CASSLGLYEQYF.

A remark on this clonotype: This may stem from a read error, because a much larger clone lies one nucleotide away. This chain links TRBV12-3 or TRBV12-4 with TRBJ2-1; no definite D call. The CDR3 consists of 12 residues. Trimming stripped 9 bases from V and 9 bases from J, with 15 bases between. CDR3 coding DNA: TGTGCCAGTCGAACTTTCGACACTGAGCAGTTCTTC. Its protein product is CASRTFDTEQFF.

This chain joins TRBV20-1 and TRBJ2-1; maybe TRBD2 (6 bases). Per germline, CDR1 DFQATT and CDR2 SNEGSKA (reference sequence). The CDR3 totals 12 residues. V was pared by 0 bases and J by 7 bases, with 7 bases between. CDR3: CSARERENEQFF. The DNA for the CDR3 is TGCAGTGCTAGAGAACGGGAGAATGAGCAGTTCTTC.

DNA of the CDR3: TGTGCCAGCAGCGTAGGTTGGACAGATACGCAGTATTTT. Residues: CASSVGWTDTQYF. The rearrangement joins TRBV9 to TRBJ2-3; D not certain. V lost 0 bases to trimming and J lost 3 bases, with 5 bases between them. Looked up from germline, CDR1 is SGDLS and CDR2 is YYNGEE. CDR3 length: 13 amino acids.

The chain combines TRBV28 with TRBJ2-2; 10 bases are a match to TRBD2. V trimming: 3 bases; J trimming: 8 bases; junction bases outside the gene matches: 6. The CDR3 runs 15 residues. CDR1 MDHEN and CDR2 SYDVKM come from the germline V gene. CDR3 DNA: TGTGCCAGCAGTTTTCTAGCGGGAGCGACGGGGGAGCTGTTTTTT. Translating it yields CASSFLAGATGELFF.

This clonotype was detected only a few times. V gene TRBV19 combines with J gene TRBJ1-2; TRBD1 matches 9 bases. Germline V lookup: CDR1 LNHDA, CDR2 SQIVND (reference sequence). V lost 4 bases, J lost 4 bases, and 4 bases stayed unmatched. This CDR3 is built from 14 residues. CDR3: CASSNRGQGYGYTF. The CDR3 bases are TGTGCCAGTAGTAATCGGGGACAGGGCTATGGCTACACCTTC.

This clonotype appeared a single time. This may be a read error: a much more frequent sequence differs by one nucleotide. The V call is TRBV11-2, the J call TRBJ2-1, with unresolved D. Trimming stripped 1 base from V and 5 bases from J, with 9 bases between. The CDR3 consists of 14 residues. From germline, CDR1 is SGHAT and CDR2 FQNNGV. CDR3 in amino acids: CASSLGATHNEQFF. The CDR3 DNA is TGTGCCAGCAGCTTAGGGGCTACACACAATGAGCAGTTCTTC.

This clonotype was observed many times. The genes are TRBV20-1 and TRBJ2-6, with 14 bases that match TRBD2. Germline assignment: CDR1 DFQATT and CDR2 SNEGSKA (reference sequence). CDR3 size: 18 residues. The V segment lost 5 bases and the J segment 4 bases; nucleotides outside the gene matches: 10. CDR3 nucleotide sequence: TGCAGTGCTCGACTACCGGGACTAGCGGGAGCCGGGGCCAACGTCCTGACTTTC. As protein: CSARLPGLAGAGANVLTF.

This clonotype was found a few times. CDR3 region: CASSQDRWGNQPQHF. The CDR3 DNA sequence: TGCGCCAGCAGCCAAGATAGGTGGGGCAATCAGCCCCAGCATTTT. The genes are TRBV4-1 and TRBJ1-5; D remains ambiguous. V lost 0 bases, J lost 2 bases, and 8 bases lay in between. The CDR3 covers 15 residues. CDR1 is MGHRA and CDR2 is YSYEKL in the germline V gene.

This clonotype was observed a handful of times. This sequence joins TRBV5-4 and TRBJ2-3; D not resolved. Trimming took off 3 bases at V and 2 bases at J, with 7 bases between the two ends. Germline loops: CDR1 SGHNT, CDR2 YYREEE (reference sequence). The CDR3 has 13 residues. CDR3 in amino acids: CASSWLHTDTQYF. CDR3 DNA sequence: TGTGCCAGCAGCTGGCTACACACAGATACGCAGTATTTT.

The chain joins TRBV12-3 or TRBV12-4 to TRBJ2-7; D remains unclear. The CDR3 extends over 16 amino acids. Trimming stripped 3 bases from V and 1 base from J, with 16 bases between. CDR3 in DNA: TGTGCCAGCAGTTTTTGGGGTTCGTGGCCTTCCTACGAGCAGTACTTC. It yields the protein CASSFWGSWPSYEQYF.

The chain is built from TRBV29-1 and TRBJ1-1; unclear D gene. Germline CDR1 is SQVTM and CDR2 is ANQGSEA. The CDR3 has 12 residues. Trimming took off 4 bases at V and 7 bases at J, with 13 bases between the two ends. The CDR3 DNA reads TGCAGCGTTGTGCTGTTCAGCGTTGAAGCTTTCTTT. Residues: CSVVLFSVEAFF.